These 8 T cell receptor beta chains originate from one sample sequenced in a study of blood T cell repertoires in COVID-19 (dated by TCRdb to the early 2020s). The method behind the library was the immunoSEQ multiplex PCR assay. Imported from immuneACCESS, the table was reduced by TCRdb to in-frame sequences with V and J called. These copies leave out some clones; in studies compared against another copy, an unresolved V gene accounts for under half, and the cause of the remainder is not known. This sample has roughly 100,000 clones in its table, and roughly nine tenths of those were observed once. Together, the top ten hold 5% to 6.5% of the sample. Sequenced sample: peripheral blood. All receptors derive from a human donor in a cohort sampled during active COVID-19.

The CDR3 loop reads CATSRERGQTITYF. In DNA form, the CDR3 reads TGTGCCACCAGCAGAGAGAGGGGACAGACAATTACCTACTTC. The rearrangement uses TRBV15 and TRBJ2-7; 7 nucleotides match TRBD1. The CDR3 is made up of 14 amino acids. J gave up 13 bases and V 0 bases, and 12 bases lay outside the gene matches. From germline, CDR1 is LNHNV and CDR2 YYDKDF (reference sequence).

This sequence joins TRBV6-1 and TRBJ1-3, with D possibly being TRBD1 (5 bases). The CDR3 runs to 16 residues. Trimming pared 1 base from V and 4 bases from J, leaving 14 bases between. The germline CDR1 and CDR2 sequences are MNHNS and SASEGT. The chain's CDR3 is CASSEEAGGKGNTIYF. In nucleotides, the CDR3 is TGTGCCAGCAGTGAAGAAGCGGGGGGGAAAGGAAACACCATATATTTT.

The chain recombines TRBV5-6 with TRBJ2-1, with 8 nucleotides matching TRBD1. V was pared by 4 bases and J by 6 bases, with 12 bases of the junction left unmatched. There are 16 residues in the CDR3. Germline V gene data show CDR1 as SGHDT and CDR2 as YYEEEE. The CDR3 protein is CASSLGGQGFANEQFF. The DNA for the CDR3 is TGTGCCAGCAGCCTGGGAGGACAGGGCTTCGCCAATGAGCAGTTCTTC.

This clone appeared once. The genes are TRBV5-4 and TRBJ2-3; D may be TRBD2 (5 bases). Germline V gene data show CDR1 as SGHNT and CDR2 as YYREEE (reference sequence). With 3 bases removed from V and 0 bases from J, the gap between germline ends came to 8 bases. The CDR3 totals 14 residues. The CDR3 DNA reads TGTGCCAGCAGCTCCCCGGGAAGCACAGATACGCAGTATTTT. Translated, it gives CASSSPGSTDTQYF.

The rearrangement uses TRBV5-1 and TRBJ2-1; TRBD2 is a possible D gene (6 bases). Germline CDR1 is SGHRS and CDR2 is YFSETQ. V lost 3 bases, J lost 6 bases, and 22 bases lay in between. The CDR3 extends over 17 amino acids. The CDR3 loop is CASSSSISGLNPNEQFF. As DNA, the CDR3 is TGCGCCAGCAGCTCATCCATCAGCGGGCTTAACCCCAATGAGCAGTTCTTC.

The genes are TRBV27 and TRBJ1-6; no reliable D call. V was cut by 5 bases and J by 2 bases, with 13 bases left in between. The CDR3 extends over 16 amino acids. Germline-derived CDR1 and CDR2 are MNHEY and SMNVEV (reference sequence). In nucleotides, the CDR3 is TGTGCCAGCAGTCCTCGGGGAGGCCCCTATAATTCACCCCTCCACTTT. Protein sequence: CASSPRGGPYNSPLHF.

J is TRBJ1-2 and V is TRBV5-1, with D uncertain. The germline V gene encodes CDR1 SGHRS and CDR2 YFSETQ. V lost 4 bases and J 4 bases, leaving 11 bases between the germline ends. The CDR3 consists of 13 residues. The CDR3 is CASSPEGSYGYTF. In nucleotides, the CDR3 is TGCGCCAGCAGCCCGGAGGGCAGCTATGGCTACACCTTC.

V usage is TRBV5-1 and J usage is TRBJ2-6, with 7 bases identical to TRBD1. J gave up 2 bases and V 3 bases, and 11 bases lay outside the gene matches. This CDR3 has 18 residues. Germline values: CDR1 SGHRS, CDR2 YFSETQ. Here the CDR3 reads CASSSTTRGGAGANVLTF. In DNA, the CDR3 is TGCGCCAGCAGCTCCACAACAAGAGGGGGCGCTGGGGCCAACGTCCTGACTTTC. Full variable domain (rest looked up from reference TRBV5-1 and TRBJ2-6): KAGVTQTPRYLIKTRGQQVTLSCSPISGHRSVSWYQQTPGQGLQFLFEYFSETQRNKGNFPGRFSGRQFSNSRSEMNVSTLELGDSALYLCASSSTTRGGAGANVLTFGAGSRLTVL.